A selection of T cell receptor beta chains follows, all from one sample in a study of cytomegalovirus exposure and HLA in healthy donors. Sequenced by immunoSEQ multiplex PCR; TCRdb stores in-frame clones only, minus some. This sample has over 100,000 clones; about 80% occur once, and the top ten carry approximately 2.2%. What was sequenced was PBMCs. The receptors were sampled from a human donor in good health. The CDR3 runs from the conserved cysteine through the conserved F or W. The size entry is marked missing in some rows and otherwise reads once, few, many or a size class.

clone size | V gene | CDR3 protein
NA | TRBV6-1 | CASSWGGNEQYF
NA | TRBV9 | CASSSRQVRADTQYF
NA | TRBV7-2 | CASSQTGGVQPQHF
few | TRBV6-5 | CAAKATGENSPLHF
NA | TRBV18 | CASSPSTAYDGQYF
NA | TRBV28 | CASSWQAYEQYF
NA | TRBV5-1 | CASSYRESYEQYF
NA | TRBV18 | CASSPRASQGEKLFF
once | TRBV14 | CASSHTSDPRVFPYEQYF
NA | TRBV28 | CASSSPRGSGITDTQYF
NA | TRBV15 | CATSTGGSGVRETQYF
NA | TRBV18 | CASSPELRGLSSPLHF
NA | TRBV7-3 | CASSSYREGEQFF
NA | TRBV6-5 | CASSYRGGRNGYTF
NA | TRBV5-1 | CASSLRLAGSTDTQYF
NA | TRBV5-6 | CASSLTGGSVFDEQYF
NA | TRBV30 | CAWSLNYEQYF
NA | TRBV30 | CAWSALPYEQYF
NA | TRBV7-7 | CASSLFQNTEAFF
few | TRBV7-8 | CASSDTPTGRTEAFF
NA | TRBV30 | CAWAQGVAEAFF
once | TRBV19 | CASSKGLAADTQYF
NA | TRBV28 | CASSRQGPYEQYF
NA | TRBV25-1 | CASSDGTGEQYF
NA | TRBV10-3 | CAISEAGGASEQFF
NA | TRBV6-5 | CASSYPPNSQYF
NA | TRBV6-6 | CASSYSGSGQKLFF
once | TRBV27 | CASSSGTSGYNEQFF
NA | TRBV6-1 | CASSTTLGYGYTF
NA | TRBV30 | CAWTKAQIAVTTGELFF
NA | TRBV5-5 | CASVAHFTYEQYF
once | TRBV4-3 | CASSLGRNTEAFF
NA | TRBV18 | CASSPPMTAYGYTF
NA | TRBV5-1 | CASSLGLAVLETQYF
NA | TRBV30 | CAWRRGRQETQYF
NA | TRBV7-2 | CASSLGEGRSNQPQHF
NA | TRBV30 | CAWRDRSYNSPLHF
NA | TRBV4-2 | CASSQDRQENEKLFF
once | TRBV9 | CASTLGEGHTGELFF
NA | TRBV7-2 | CASSLLREQFF
NA | TRBV6-5 | CASSLTRSGTQYF
NA | TRBV19 | CASNPSGQETQYF
NA | TRBV10-3 | CAIREAGAGETQYF
once | TRBV28 | CASSLGLSYEQYF
NA | TRBV9 | CASSVDPPGLVGETQYF
NA | TRBV7-8 | CASSLIGGSGELFF
NA | TRBV5-1 | CASTPGLAGGRTGELFF
NA | TRBV7-3 | CASSDQTGSTDTQYF
few | TRBV5-4 | CASSLGSLSGPTYNEQFF
NA | TRBV7-2 | CASSLQPGGGIQYF
NA | TRBV5-6 | CASTFQGSVSYEQYF
NA | TRBV5-1 | CASRSGGVGTEAFF
NA | TRBV2 | CASFKEGTEAFF
NA | TRBV6-6 | CASSYDRGLGGYTF
NA | TRBV7-2 | CASSNGHSNQPQHF
NA | TRBV5-1 | CASSLAGGVEKLFF
NA | TRBV7-7 | CASSLGTGVYEQYF